This T cell receptor beta chain was found in a study of cytomegalovirus exposure and HLA in healthy donors. Study conclusions and caveats: Further analysis was carried out later, and it showed several of the most significant clusters appearing linked to common viral pathogens. The classifier reportedly diagnosed cytomegalovirus status with high sensitivity and specificity.

As to this clone: The target antigen is unknown.

This CDR3 is built from 14 residues. Germline loops: CDR1 MGHDK, CDR2 SYGVNS. V lost 3 bases, J lost 4 bases, and 13 bases lay in between. The PCR made use of 60 Vbeta and 13 Jbeta primers. Using immunoSEQ multiplex PCR, the repertoire was profiled, and TCRdb retains in-frame clones only, with some absent. The data contain some 180,000 clones, roughly 82% of them singletons. Sequencing input: PBMCs. The J gene is TRBJ2-7, the V gene TRBV25-1, with no clear D. The receptor was derived from a man aged 40-49 years in good health and CMV-seronegative. CDR3 coding DNA: TGTGCCAGCAGTGAGTTTGGGCAGGTGTACGAGCAGTACTTC. This encodes CASSEFGQVYEQYF.